This T cell receptor beta chain comes out of a study of T-cell reconstitution after alpha-beta-depleted transplantation in children (dated by TCRdb to 2016 to 2017). Regarding the research as a whole: Using TCR repertoire profiling, the study quantitatively followed how T-cell immune reconstitution unfolded in children after TCRalphabeta/CD19-depleted allogeneic hematopoietic cell transplantation. The research as a whole found: The apparently early alphabetaT-cell count recovery about two months after transplant was reportedly dependent on only several hundred rapidly expanded clones derived from non-depleted graft cells. In some patients, the high TCRbeta diversity seen at day 60 was put down to recipient T cells and intrathymic progenitors that had survived conditioning. Over the following months the frequencies of hyperexpanded clones went down, and after one year T-cell counts and TCRbeta diversity were mostly credited to newly produced T cells.

The treatment or condition label here, explained by the study, means: allogeneic hematopoietic cell transplantation with graft depleted of TCRalphabeta T cells and CD19 B cells. The children who served as transplant recipients had been given grafts of TCRalphabeta/CD19-depleted allogeneic hematopoietic cells. Libraries came from PCR. For sequencing, an Illumina HiSeq 2500 was employed. To normalize quantification of the TCRbeta repertoire, the TCR libraries were built with molecular barcoding that relied on unique molecular identifiers. The public reads were quality trimmed at Q25 with fastp and then assembled into clones with MiXCR by TCRdb, keeping productive beta chains. One record per CDR3 amino acid sequence lists the most common genes and DNA. The sample table records about 200,000 distinct CDR3 sequences; approximately 6.9% of these occur just once. The ten largest account for 4.5% to 6.5% of the sample.

This clonotype was seen repeatedly, ten times or more. The target of this receptor is not known. No much larger clonotype is one base removed from it; base qualities were not supplied. V sheds 7 bases and J sheds 8 bases, leaving 17 bases between their ends. Taken from cysteine to phenylalanine, the CDR3 has 14 residues. Only the CDR3 part of the read is kept: 42 bases, read in frame from the first base. The germline V gene supplies CDR1 SGHTA and CDR2 FQGNSA. The source material was PBMCs, sampled before TCRalphabeta/CD19-depleted stem cell transplant. This TCR derives from a boy aged 2 to 10 with acute lymphoblastic leukemia, due to receive a stem cell transplant. The sequence is built from TRBV7-2 and TRBJ2-2; the D gene identity is not certain. DNA sequence: TGTGCCAGCACCTCCGGTCGGACCTTAGGGGAGCTGTTTTTT. This translates into CASTSGRTLGELFF.